This TCR beta chain was found in a study of T-cell memory formation after mild COVID-19. Study-wide background: Largely, TCR clusters stayed within a single donor. Study results and limitations: Clones that got smaller from day 15 to 85 had even CD4/CD8, while clones growing later tipped toward CD4+. Detection of some responders pre-infection suggested pre-existing cross-reactive memory T cells participated.

Points on this clonotype: The antigen is unknown.

CDR1 MNHEY and CDR2 SVGEGT come from the germline V gene. The CDR3 has 12 amino acids. Deletions cut 6 bases from V and 7 bases from J, with 13 bases between. Libraries for TCRalpha and TCRbeta carried sample barcodes and unique molecular identifiers via 5'RACE. One entry per CDR3 protein results from TCRdb running MiXCR on the 5' RACE reads. This sample has 400,000 to 500,000 distinct CDR3 sequences, with around 20% found just once. The chain carries TRBV6-2 or TRBV6-3 and TRBJ2-7, with unresolved D. This sequence was found in an adult woman who had mild COVID-19 (a few samples of this study predate the infection). Cell type and time point are not known. Sequences were obtained from PBMCs or a T cell subset sorted from them (not recorded which). CDR3 region: CASRGPVGEQYF. CDR3 in DNA: TGTGCCAGCAGAGGACCCGTCGGGGAGCAGTACTTC.